Below, 28 T cell receptor beta chains from the same sample are listed, as sequenced in a study of T cell responses to AZD1222 COVID-19 vaccine. Sequencing was performed with immunoSEQ multiplex PCR; in TCRdb, only in-frame clones are kept and a portion is missing. The sample contains 150,000 to 200,000 clones, 80% to 95% of which appear only once. The input for sequencing was peripheral blood, taken on day 0 of AZD1222 vaccination. The receptors originated from an adult in good health.

The rearrangement uses TRBV14 and TRBJ1-2; D gene uncertain. CDR1 is SGHDN and CDR2 is FVKESK in the germline V gene. The ends were cut back, 4 bases at V and 6 bases at J, with 18 bases in the middle. The CDR3 spans 15 residues. The CDR3: CASSRDLGQKDGYTF. The DNA for the CDR3 is TGTGCCAGCAGCCGCGACTTAGGGCAGAAAGATGGCTACACCTTC.

The V gene is TRBV5-5, the J gene TRBJ1-2; 7 bases are shared with TRBD1. Per the germline V gene, CDR1 is SGHKS and CDR2 is YYEKEE (reference sequence). The V gene end was trimmed by 5 bases and the J gene end by 2 bases; junction bases not matched to a gene: 15. The CDR3 spans 17 residues. DNA of the CDR3: TGTGCCAGCAGAATCGGGGAGGGGGCCCCTGTGAACTATGGCTACACCTTC. Amino acid sequence: CASRIGEGAPVNYGYTF. Using reference TRBV5-5 and TRBJ1-2 for the parts outside the CDR3, the full variable domain is DAGVTQSPTHLIKTRGQQVTLRCSPISGHKSVSWYQQVLGQGPQFIFQYYEKEERGRGNFPDRFSARQFPNYSSELNVNALLLGDSALYLCASRIGEGAPVNYGYTFGSGTRLTVV.

The gene calls are TRBV3-1 (or the pseudogene TRBV3-2) and TRBJ2-1; 9 positions match TRBD2. V lost 2 bases to trimming and J lost 4 bases; unmatched junction nucleotides: 6. Germline-derived CDR1 and CDR2 are LGHDT and YNNKEL (reference sequence). This CDR3 region has 16 residues. The CDR3 reads CASSQPGLADYNEQFF. CDR3 bases: TGTGCCAGCAGCCAACCGGGACTAGCTGATTACAATGAGCAGTTCTTC.

V gene TRBV6-2 or TRBV6-3 combines with J gene TRBJ2-3; 9 bases map to TRBD2. The ends lost 0 bases at V and 2 bases at J; junction bases unmatched: 9. This CDR3 spans 18 amino acids. Germline CDR1 reads MNHEY; CDR2 reads SVGEGT. The CDR3 DNA sequence: TGTGCCAGCAGTTACTCGGGCCTAGCGGGACTGTCCACAGATACGCAGTATTTT. Protein sequence: CASSYSGLAGLSTDTQYF.

V is TRBV5-6 and J is TRBJ2-3; possible D gene TRBD1, 5 bases. Germline V gene lookup returns CDR1 SGHDT and CDR2 YYEEEE. The CDR3 runs to 14 residues. Trimming shortened V by 2 bases and J by 2 bases, and 9 bases separated the two germline ends. For the CDR3, the DNA is TGTGCCAGCAGCTTTGTAGGGGACACAGATACGCAGTATTTT. Amino acids: CASSFVGDTDTQYF. The whole variable domain, remainder taken from reference TRBV5-6 and TRBJ2-3, is DAGVTQSPTHLIKTRGQQVTLRCSPKSGHDTVSWYQQALGQGPQFIFQYYEEEERQRGNFPDRFSGHQFPNYSSELNVNALLLGDSALYLCASSFVGDTDTQYFGPGTRLTVL.

This chain joins TRBV7-6 and TRBJ1-3; D might be TRBD1 (6 bases). From germline, CDR1 is SGHVS and CDR2 FNYEAQ. V gave up 5 bases and J gave up 0 bases, with 20 bases separating them. The CDR3 sequence is 18 residues long. The CDR3 loop reads CASSDRGGVPLSGNTIYF. Written as DNA, the CDR3 is TGTGCCAGCAGCGATAGGGGGGGAGTCCCCCTCTCTGGAAACACCATATATTTT.

This clone has only a few counts. The V gene is TRBV15, the J gene TRBJ1-2; 9 bases fit TRBD1. This CDR3 contains 15 residues. V shed 0 bases, J shed 4 bases, and the junction held 3 bases outside the gene matches. The germline V gene has CDR1 LNHNV and CDR2 YYDKDF (reference sequence). Here the CDR3 DNA reads TGTGCCACCAGCAGAGATGGGACAGGGCTCTATGGCTACACCTTC. Translating it yields CATSRDGTGLYGYTF.

V gene TRBV11-2 combines with J gene TRBJ2-2, with D perhaps matching TRBD2 (5 bases). The CDR3 sequence is 15 residues long. CDR1 is SGHAT, CDR2 FQNNGV, per germline. Trimming shortened V by 3 bases and J by 4 bases, and 12 bases separated the two germline ends. DNA for the CDR3: TGTGCCAGCAGCTTTAGGGAGAAGTTCACCGGGGAGCTGTTTTTT. It specifies CASSFREKFTGELFF.

The chain joins TRBV18 to TRBJ1-2; perhaps TRBD1 as D (5 bases). Deletions cut 6 bases from V and 0 bases from J, with 26 bases between. Germline V gives CDR1 KGHSH, CDR2 LQKENI. This CDR3 has 19 residues. CDR3 coding DNA: TGTGCCAGCTCTATTTTTGCGGACCGGGGCCTCCTCGCTAACTATGGCTACACCTTC. It specifies CASSIFADRGLLANYGYTF.

This clone was detected a few times. The rearrangement links TRBV19 to TRBJ1-2; no reliable D call. This CDR3 contains 14 residues. Trimming removed 2 bases from V and 3 bases from J, with 10 bases in between. Per the germline V gene, CDR1 is LNHDA and CDR2 is SQIVND (reference sequence). The CDR3 DNA follows: TGTGCCAGTAGTATAATGGGAACGGACTATGGCTACACCTTC. Translated: CASSIMGTDYGYTF.

The rearrangement joins TRBV30 to TRBJ1-1, with D unclear. V lost 4 bases, J lost 4 bases, and 7 bases lay in between. The CDR3 runs to 11 residues. The germline V gene encodes CDR1 GTSNPN and CDR2 SVGIG (reference sequence). CDR3 sequence reads: CAWTRGTEAFF. The DNA of the CDR3 is TGTGCCTGGACCCGGGGCACTGAAGCTTTCTTT.

This chain connects TRBV6-5 to TRBJ1-2, with TRBD1 as a possible D gene (5 bases). V was pared by 9 bases and J by 7 bases, with 9 bases between. CDR3 length equals 10 residues. Germline V lookup: CDR1 MNHEY, CDR2 SVGAGI. CDR3 sequence (DNA): TGTGCCAGTTGGGACCGTGGCTACACCTTC. It encodes CASWDRGYTF.

The V call is TRBV5-1, the J call TRBJ2-5; TRBD1 matches at 7 bases. The CDR3 loop spans 15 amino acids. Trimming cost V 2 bases and J 4 bases; bases outside gene matches: 8. CDR1 and CDR2 (germline): SGHRS, YFSETQ. In DNA form, the CDR3 reads TGCGCCAGCAGCTTCGACCCTAGGGGGCCAGAGACCCAGTACTTC. This sequence encodes CASSFDPRGPETQYF.

J is TRBJ2-2 and V is TRBV19; weak D call: TRBD2 (5 bases). Per the germline V gene, CDR1 is LNHDA and CDR2 is SQIVND (reference sequence). This CDR3 is 13 amino acids long. Trimming removed 1 base at V and 6 bases at J, with 6 bases between. As DNA, the CDR3 is TGTGCCAGTAGTATAGTGAGGGCCGGGGAGCTGTTTTTT. This translates into CASSIVRAGELFF.

The chain carries TRBV27 and TRBJ2-1; 10 nucleotides agree with TRBD2. Trimming removed 8 bases from V and 7 bases from J; junction bases left unmatched: 11. The CDR3 sequence is 15 residues long. Germline assignment: CDR1 MNHEY and CDR2 SMNVEV (reference sequence). The CDR3 nucleotides read TGTGCCAGCCACCGACGGGGAGCGGGAGGGAATGAGCAGTTCTTC. Residues: CASHRRGAGGNEQFF.

This clone was recorded only once. V gene TRBV10-3 combines with J gene TRBJ1-2; TRBD1 aligns across 7 bases. Germline lookup yields CDR1 ENHRY and CDR2 SYGVKD. Trimming cost V 2 bases and J 7 bases; bases outside gene matches: 1. This CDR3 has 12 amino acids. The CDR3 DNA reads as TGTGCCATCAGTGAGCAGGGGGTTGGCTACACCTTC. This sequence encodes CAISEQGVGYTF.

The chain uses TRBV13 and TRBJ2-5, with a tentative D call TRBD2 (6 bases). The CDR3 is made up of 14 amino acids. The V gene's germline CDR1 is PRHDT and CDR2 FYEKMQ (reference sequence). V was cut by 5 bases and J by 2 bases, with 12 bases left in between. In nucleotides, the CDR3 is TGTGCCAGCAGCCTCTTTGCGGGGCAAGAGACCCAGTACTTC. This translates into CASSLFAGQETQYF.

V and J are TRBV19 and TRBJ2-7; 9 bases fit TRBD1. V shed 7 bases and J 2 bases; nucleotides not matched to a gene: 9. There are 15 residues in the CDR3. Germline V gene data show CDR1 as LNHDA and CDR2 as SQIVND (reference sequence). CDR3 DNA sequence: TGTGCCAGTAAGAGAACCGGGACAGGGACCTACGAGCAGTACTTC. This gives the protein CASKRTGTGTYEQYF.

The chain joins TRBV7-9 to TRBJ2-3; 8 bases are shared with TRBD2. V trimming: 6 bases; J trimming: 2 bases; junction bases outside the gene matches: 13. Germline values: CDR1 SEHNR, CDR2 FQNEAQ (reference sequence). The CDR3 is made up of 17 amino acids. The chain's CDR3 is CASSQLTRGGNTDTQYF. The CDR3 nucleotides read TGTGCCAGCAGTCAACTTACCCGCGGGGGGAACACAGATACGCAGTATTTT.

CDR3 in amino acids: CASSLVPVGTSVFGTQYF. CDR3 DNA: TGCGCCAGCAGCTTGGTCCCCGTGGGGACTAGCGTTTTCGGGACCCAGTACTTC. The genes are TRBV5-1 and TRBJ2-5; 10 bases map to TRBD2. Losses at the gene ends were 0 bases for V and 7 bases for J; bases not matched to a gene: 15. This CDR3 comprises 18 residues. Germline V gene data show CDR1 as SGHRS and CDR2 as YFSETQ.

A single count supports this clone. The chain carries TRBV18 and TRBJ2-1; D gene uncertain. The CDR3 totals 12 residues. Trimming took off 3 bases at V and 8 bases at J, with 8 bases between the two ends. The germline gives CDR1 KGHSH, CDR2 LQKENI. CDR3 region: CASSPTGHEQFF. The CDR3 region has the DNA TGTGCCAGCTCACCCACCGGACATGAGCAGTTCTTC.

J is TRBJ1-1 and V is TRBV5-6; D is ambiguous. The ends were cut back, 1 base at V and 7 bases at J, with 8 bases in the middle. Germline V gives CDR1 SGHDT, CDR2 YYEEEE. The CDR3 runs to 12 residues. The CDR3 loop is CASSLSLSEAFF. CDR3 nucleotide sequence: TGTGCCAGCAGCTTGTCCCTCAGTGAAGCTTTCTTT. Using reference TRBV5-6 and TRBJ1-1 for the parts outside the CDR3, the full variable domain is DAGVTQSPTHLIKTRGQQVTLRCSPKSGHDTVSWYQQALGQGPQFIFQYYEEEERQRGNFPDRFSGHQFPNYSSELNVNALLLGDSALYLCASSLSLSEAFFGQGTRLTVV.

About this clone itself: Other DNA variants within this sample encode the same CDR3. V and J are TRBV19 and TRBJ1-1; 9 bases align to TRBD1. Germline trimming cut 6 bases from V and 2 bases from J; bases unmatched to any gene: 1. CDR1 and CDR2 (germline): LNHDA, SQIVND (reference sequence). The CDR3 is made up of 13 amino acids. The CDR3 region is CASRTGGNTEAFF. DNA of the CDR3: TGTGCCAGTAGGACAGGGGGAAACACTGAAGCTTTCTTT.

This clone was counted only a few times. The V and J genes are TRBV5-6 and TRBJ2-6, with D unresolved. CDR3 length equals 14 residues. The germline CDR1 and CDR2 sequences are SGHDT and YYEEEE. V lost 4 bases, J lost 0 bases, and 5 bases lay in between. CDR3 residues: CASSLVSGANVLTF. The CDR3 bases are TGTGCCAGCAGCCTAGTCTCTGGGGCCAACGTCCTGACTTTC.

The J gene is TRBJ2-3, the V gene TRBV3-1 (or the pseudogene TRBV3-2); weak D call: TRBD2 (5 bases). Germline CDR1 and CDR2: LGHDT and YNNKEL (reference sequence). V was shortened by 4 bases and J by 1 base, with 12 bases between the two germline ends. The CDR3 runs 15 residues. CDR3 coding DNA: TGTGCCAGCAGCCCCCGGGATCCACGCACAGATACGCAGTATTTT. Amino acid sequence: CASSPRDPRTDTQYF.

The chain links TRBV11-3 to TRBJ2-7; no clear D gene. Trimming took off 0 bases at V and 9 bases at J, with 9 bases between the two ends. Per the germline V gene, CDR1 is SGHNT and CDR2 is YENEEA. The CDR3 length is 12 residues. The CDR3 DNA is TGTGCCAGCAGCTTAGAGATAGTGTGGCAGTACTTC. Translated, it gives CASSLEIVWQYF.

This sequence joins TRBV14 and TRBJ1-1; 8 bases are shared with TRBD1. The germline gives CDR1 SGHDN, CDR2 FVKESK. J was trimmed by 5 bases and V by 1 base; bases with no gene match: 9. This CDR3 is 16 amino acids long. This CDR3 reads CASSQVGRGHGTEAFF. The CDR3 DNA sequence: TGTGCCAGCAGCCAAGTGGGCAGGGGGCACGGGACTGAAGCTTTCTTT.

The chain uses TRBV12-5 and TRBJ2-7; TRBD1 might be the D (5 bases). V was pared by 1 base and J by 5 bases, with 18 bases between. From germline, CDR1 is LGHNT and CDR2 FRNRAP. CDR3 size: 16 residues. This chain's CDR3 is CASGLGGGSLRDEQYF. The CDR3 DNA sequence: TGTGCTAGTGGTTTGGGGGGTGGGTCTCTCAGGGACGAGCAGTACTTC.